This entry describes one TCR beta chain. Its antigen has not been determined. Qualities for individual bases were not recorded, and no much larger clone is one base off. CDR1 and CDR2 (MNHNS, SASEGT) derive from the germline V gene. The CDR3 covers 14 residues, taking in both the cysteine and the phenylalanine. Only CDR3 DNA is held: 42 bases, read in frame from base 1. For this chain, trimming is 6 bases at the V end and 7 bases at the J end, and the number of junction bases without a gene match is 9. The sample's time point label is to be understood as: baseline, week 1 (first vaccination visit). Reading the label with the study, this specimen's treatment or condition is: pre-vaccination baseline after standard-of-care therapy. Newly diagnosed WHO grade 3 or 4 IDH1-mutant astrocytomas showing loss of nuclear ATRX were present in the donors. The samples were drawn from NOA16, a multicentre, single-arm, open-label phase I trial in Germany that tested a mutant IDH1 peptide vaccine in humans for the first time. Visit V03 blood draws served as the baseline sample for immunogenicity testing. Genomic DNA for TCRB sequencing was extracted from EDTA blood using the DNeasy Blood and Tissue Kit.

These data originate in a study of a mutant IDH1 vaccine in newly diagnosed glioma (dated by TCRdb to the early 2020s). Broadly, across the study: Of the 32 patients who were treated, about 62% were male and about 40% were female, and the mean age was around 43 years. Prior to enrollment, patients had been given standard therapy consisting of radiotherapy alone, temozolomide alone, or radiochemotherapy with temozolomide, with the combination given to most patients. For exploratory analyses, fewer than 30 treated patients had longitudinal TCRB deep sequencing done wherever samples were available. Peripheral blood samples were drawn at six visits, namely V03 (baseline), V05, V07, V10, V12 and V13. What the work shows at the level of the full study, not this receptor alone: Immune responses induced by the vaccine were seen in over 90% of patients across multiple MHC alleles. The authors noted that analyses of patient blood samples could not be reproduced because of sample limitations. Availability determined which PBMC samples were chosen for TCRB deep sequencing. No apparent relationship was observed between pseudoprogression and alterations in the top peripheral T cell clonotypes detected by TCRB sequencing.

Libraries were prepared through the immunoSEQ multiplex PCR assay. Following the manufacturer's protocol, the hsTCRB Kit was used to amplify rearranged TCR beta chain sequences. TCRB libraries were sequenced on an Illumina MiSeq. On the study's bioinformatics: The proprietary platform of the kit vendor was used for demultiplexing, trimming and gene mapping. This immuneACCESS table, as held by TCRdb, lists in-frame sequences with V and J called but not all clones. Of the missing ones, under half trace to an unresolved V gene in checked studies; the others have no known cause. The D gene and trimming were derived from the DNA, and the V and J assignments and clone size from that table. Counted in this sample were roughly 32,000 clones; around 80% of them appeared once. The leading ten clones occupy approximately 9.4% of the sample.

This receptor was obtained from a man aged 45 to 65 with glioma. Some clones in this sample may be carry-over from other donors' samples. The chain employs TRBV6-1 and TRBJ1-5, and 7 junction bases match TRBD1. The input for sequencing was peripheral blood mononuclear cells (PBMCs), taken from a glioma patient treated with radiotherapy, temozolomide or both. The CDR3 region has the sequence CASRLDTGVQPQHF. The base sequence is TGTGCCAGCAGACTCGATACAGGGGTCCAGCCCCAGCATTTT.